The clone carrying this TCR beta chain was picked up a small number of times. These data belong to a study of blood T cell repertoires in COVID-19. The junction had 17 bases not matched to a gene; V was cut back by 4 bases and J by 1 base. This CDR3 has 19 residues. Germline CDR1 and CDR2: SEHNR and FQNEAQ (reference sequence). Authors' methods: It was from reference gene primer amplification that nucleated cell counts were estimated. Only in-frame clones appear in the TCRdb table, and some are missing; sequencing was by immunoSEQ multiplex PCR. For V, J and clone size, that table is used; D and trimming come from the DNA. This sample has 110,000 or so clones; approximately 91% occur once, and the top ten carry 7.5% to 9.5%.

The material sequenced was peripheral blood. The rearrangement joins TRBV7-9 to TRBJ2-7, with 9 bases identical to TRBD1. The sequence was collected from a woman in her seventies who had recovered from COVID-19. The CDR3 is CASSSLAGTGLGPSYEQYF. The CDR3, as DNA: TGTGCCAGCAGCTCCCTCGCGGGGACAGGGTTGGGGCCTTCCTACGAGCAGTACTTC.